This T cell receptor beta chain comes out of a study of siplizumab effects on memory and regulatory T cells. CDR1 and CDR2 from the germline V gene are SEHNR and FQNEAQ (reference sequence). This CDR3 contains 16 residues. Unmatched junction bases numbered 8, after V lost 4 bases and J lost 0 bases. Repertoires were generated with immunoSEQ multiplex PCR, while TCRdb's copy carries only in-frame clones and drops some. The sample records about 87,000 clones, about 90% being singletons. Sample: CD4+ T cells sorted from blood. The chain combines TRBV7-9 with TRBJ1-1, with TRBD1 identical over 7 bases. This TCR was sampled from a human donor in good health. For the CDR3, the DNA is TGTGCCAGCAGCTCTACAGGGGCAACCATGAACACTGAAGCTTTCTTT. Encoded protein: CASSSTGATMNTEAFF.